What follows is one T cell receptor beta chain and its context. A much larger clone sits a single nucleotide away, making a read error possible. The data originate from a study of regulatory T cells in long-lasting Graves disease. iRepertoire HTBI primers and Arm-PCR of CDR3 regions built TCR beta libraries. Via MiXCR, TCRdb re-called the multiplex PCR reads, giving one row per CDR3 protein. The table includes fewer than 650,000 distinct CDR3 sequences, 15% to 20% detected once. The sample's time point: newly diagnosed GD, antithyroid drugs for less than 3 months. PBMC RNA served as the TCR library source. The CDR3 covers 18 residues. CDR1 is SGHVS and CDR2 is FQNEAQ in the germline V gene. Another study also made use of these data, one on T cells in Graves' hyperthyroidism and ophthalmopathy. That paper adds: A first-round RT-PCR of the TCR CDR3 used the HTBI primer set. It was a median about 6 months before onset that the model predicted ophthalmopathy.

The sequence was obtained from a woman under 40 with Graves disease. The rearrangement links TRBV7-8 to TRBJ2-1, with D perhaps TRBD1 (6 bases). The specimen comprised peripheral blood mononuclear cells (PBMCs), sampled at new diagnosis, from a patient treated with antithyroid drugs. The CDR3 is CAGRQKPRTVGAGNEQFF. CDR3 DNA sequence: TGTGCCGGCAGGCAAAAACCGAGGACAGTGGGCGCTGGTAATGAGCAGTTCTTC. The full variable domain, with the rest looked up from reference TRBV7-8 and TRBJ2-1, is GAGVSQSPRYKVAKRGQDVALRCDPISGHVSLFWYQQALGQGPEFLTYFQNEAQLDKSGLPSDRFFAERPEGSVSTLKIQRTQQEDSAVYLCAGRQKPRTVGAGNEQFFGPGTRLTVL.